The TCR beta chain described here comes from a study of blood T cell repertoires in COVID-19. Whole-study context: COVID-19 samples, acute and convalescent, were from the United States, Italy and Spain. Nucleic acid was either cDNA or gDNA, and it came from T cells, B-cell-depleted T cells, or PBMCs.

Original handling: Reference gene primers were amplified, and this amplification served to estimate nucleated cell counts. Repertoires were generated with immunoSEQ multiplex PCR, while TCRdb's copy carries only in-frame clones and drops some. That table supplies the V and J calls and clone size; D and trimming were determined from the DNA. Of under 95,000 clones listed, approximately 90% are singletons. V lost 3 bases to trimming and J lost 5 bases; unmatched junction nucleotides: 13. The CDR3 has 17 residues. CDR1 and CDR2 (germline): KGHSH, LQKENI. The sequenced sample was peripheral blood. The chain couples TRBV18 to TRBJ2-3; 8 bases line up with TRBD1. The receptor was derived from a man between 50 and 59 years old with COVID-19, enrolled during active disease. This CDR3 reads CASSPPGGQAGGDTQYF. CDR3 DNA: TGTGCCAGCTCACCCCCCGGGGGACAGGCAGGAGGAGATACGCAGTATTTT.